One and the same sample provided the 14 T cell receptor beta chains below, sequenced in a study of naive and memory T cell subsets. Overall study results and limits: Naive repertoires, especially CD8, held a few larger clonotypes, possibly memory cells re-expressing CD45RA.

Two oligonucleotides, mixed equimolar, formed the beta constant-region primer covering TRBC1 and TRBC2. The ligated cDNA underwent four PCR rounds using SP2 and nested alpha and beta constant-region primers. Using its own MiXCR run on the UMI-ligation and nested PCR reads, TCRdb lists one record per CDR3 protein. The profile shows over 110,000 distinct CDR3 sequences, approximately 20% of them singletons. These receptors have no identified antigens. The sequenced sample consisted of naive CD8+ T cells from blood. The receptors were gathered from a human donor in good health.

In its sample, this clonotype was seen many times. The rearrangement links TRBV9 to TRBJ2-5; D might be TRBD1 (5 bases). Trimming stripped 4 bases from V and 2 bases from J, with 15 bases between. Germline CDR1 and CDR2: SGDLS and YYNGEE. The CDR3 is 15 amino acids. As DNA, the CDR3 is TGTGCCAGCAGCCGCCGGCAGGGCGGTCAAGAGACCCAGTACTTC. Protein: CASSRRQGGQETQYF.

The chain recombines TRBV28 with TRBJ2-7; TRBD2 matches 9 bases. The CDR3 sequence is 14 residues long. J lost 3 bases, V lost 3 bases, and 3 bases had no gene match. CDR1 is MDHEN, CDR2 SYDVKM, per germline. CDR3 sequence (DNA): TGTGCCAGCAGTTTTGCTAGCGGGAACTACGAGCAGTACTTC. Protein: CASSFASGNYEQYF.

This clonotype appeared a few times. The rearrangement joins TRBV6-5 to TRBJ1-4; 8 bases line up with TRBD1. V dropped 7 bases and J dropped 8; count of bases not matched to a gene: 9. CDR1 is MNHEY and CDR2 is SVGAGI in the germline V gene. This CDR3 spans 14 amino acids. For the CDR3, the DNA is TGTGCCAGCACAGGGGGCGGGAATGCGGAAAAACTGTTTTTT. It specifies CASTGGGNAEKLFF.

V is TRBV15 and J is TRBJ2-5; 10 bases fit TRBD2. The CDR3 is 14 amino acids. With V trimmed by 3 bases and J by 3 bases, 1 base remained unmatched. Germline assignment: CDR1 LNHNV and CDR2 YYDKDF (reference sequence). The CDR3 DNA reads as TGTGCCACCAGCAGTGGGACTAGCGAAGAGACCCAGTACTTC. Translation gives CATSSGTSEETQYF.

This clonotype was detected a few times. CDR3 loop: CSVHASGAFF. CDR3 sequence (DNA): TGCAGCGTCCACGCATCTGGAGCTTTCTTT. V gene TRBV29-1 combines with J gene TRBJ1-1; D ambiguous. This CDR3 spans 10 amino acids. Germline CDR1 is SQVTM and CDR2 is ANQGSEA. Trimming took off 6 bases at V and 10 bases at J, with 12 bases between the two ends.

This clonotype occurred a few times. J is TRBJ2-1 and V is TRBV5-6, with TRBD2 matching over 8 bases. Unmatched junction bases numbered 3, after V lost 1 base and J lost 6 bases. Germline V gives CDR1 SGHDT, CDR2 YYEEEE. There are 14 residues in the CDR3. CDR3 loop: CASSLSGRGNEQFF. The CDR3 DNA sequence: TGTGCCAGCAGCTTGAGCGGGAGAGGCAATGAGCAGTTCTTC. Variable domain in full (rest from reference TRBV5-6 and TRBJ2-1): DAGVTQSPTHLIKTRGQQVTLRCSPKSGHDTVSWYQQALGQGPQFIFQYYEEEERQRGNFPDRFSGHQFPNYSSELNVNALLLGDSALYLCASSLSGRGNEQFFGPGTRLTVL.

This clonotype was counted a few times. Written as DNA, the CDR3 is TGCGCCAGCAGCTTGGGGTCGGACGTGGCCTACGAGCAGTACTTC. It codes for CASSLGSDVAYEQYF. V usage is TRBV5-1 and J usage is TRBJ2-7; the D is unclear. The CDR3 extends over 15 amino acids. Germline V gene lookup returns CDR1 SGHRS and CDR2 YFSETQ. Trimming cost V 0 bases and J 2 bases, with 12 bases left between them.

This clonotype showed up just a few times. This chain connects TRBV12-3 or TRBV12-4 to TRBJ2-7; D may be TRBD2 (5 bases). This CDR3 comprises 15 residues. V dropped 5 bases and J dropped 0 bases, with 14 bases sitting between them. CDR3 in amino acids: CASSPIGSPSYEQYF. DNA for the CDR3: TGTGCCAGCAGTCCAATTGGGAGCCCCTCCTACGAGCAGTACTTC.

There are many counts of this clonotype. The CDR3 is CASSLGQTGGYEQYF. As DNA, the CDR3 is TGTGCCAGCAGCTTAGGTCAAACAGGGGGCTACGAGCAGTACTTC. J is TRBJ2-7 and V is TRBV11-2; 8 nucleotides agree with TRBD1. Germline values: CDR1 SGHAT, CDR2 FQNNGV. The CDR3 consists of 15 residues. Unmatched junction bases numbered 5, after V lost 1 base and J lost 3 bases.

V gene TRBV27 combines with J gene TRBJ2-7; no firm D call. CDR1 is MNHEY, CDR2 SMNVEV, per germline (reference sequence). Trimming took 1 base from V and 5 from J, leaving 12 bases between them. The CDR3 consists of 14 residues. This CDR3 reads CASSLWSIGDEQYF. CDR3 DNA sequence: TGTGCCAGCAGTTTATGGTCCATTGGGGACGAGCAGTACTTC.

The V and J genes are TRBV3-1 and TRBJ2-7; weak D call: TRBD1 (6 bases). The V end lost 4 bases, the J end lost 6 bases, and 13 bases lay between the germline ends. The germline gives CDR1 LGHDT, CDR2 YNNKEL (reference sequence). The CDR3 runs 13 residues. This CDR3 reads CASSLIHRVEQYF. The CDR3 coding sequence is TGTGCCAGCAGCCTAATCCACAGGGTCGAGCAGTACTTC.

The rearrangement uses TRBV28 and TRBJ2-2; D might be TRBD2 (6 bases). This CDR3 region has 18 residues. Trimming took 4 bases from V and 0 from J, leaving 18 bases between them. Germline V gene lookup returns CDR1 MDHEN and CDR2 SYDVKM. The CDR3 nucleotides read TGTGCCAGCAGTTCACCAAGACTGTCTAGCGCGAACACCGGGGAGCTGTTTTTT. Translating it yields CASSSPRLSSANTGELFF.

The V gene is TRBV28, the J gene TRBJ1-1; TRBD1 is a possible D gene (5 bases). The CDR3 spans 14 residues. Germline CDR1 and CDR2: MDHEN and SYDVKM. The V end was cut by 3 bases, the J end by 1 base, with 9 bases between. The CDR3 region is CASSLGVPNTEAFF. The CDR3 nucleotides are TGTGCCAGCAGTTTGGGGGTGCCGAACACTGAAGCTTTCTTT.

The chain couples TRBV28 to TRBJ2-7; a weak D match, TRBD1 (5 bases). Trimming took 5 bases from V and 6 from J, leaving 14 bases between them. The CDR3 runs to 13 residues. Germline V lookup: CDR1 MDHEN, CDR2 SYDVKM. CDR3 DNA sequence: TGTGCCAGCAGTGGGCAGGGCCTATCCGAGCAGTACTTC. This sequence encodes CASSGQGLSEQYF.